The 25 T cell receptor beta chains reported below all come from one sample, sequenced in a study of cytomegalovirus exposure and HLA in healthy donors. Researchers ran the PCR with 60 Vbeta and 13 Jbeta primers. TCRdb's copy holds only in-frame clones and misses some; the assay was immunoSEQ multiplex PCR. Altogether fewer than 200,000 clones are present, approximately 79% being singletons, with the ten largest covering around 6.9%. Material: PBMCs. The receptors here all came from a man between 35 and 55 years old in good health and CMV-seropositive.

The CDR3 sequence is CASSTGGEQYF. CDR3 sequence (DNA): TGTGCCAGCAGTACCGGGGGGGAGCAGTACTTC. This sequence joins TRBV6-5 and TRBJ2-7; 7 nucleotides line up with TRBD2. CDR1 is MNHEY, CDR2 SVGAGI, per germline. V was pared by 5 bases and J by 7 bases, with 2 bases of the junction left unmatched. CDR3 length: 11 residues.

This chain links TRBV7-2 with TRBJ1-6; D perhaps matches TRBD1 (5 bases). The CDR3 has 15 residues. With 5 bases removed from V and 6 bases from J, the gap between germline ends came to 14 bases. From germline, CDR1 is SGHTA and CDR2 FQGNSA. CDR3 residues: CASSAQGGGNSPLHF. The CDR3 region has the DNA TGTGCCAGCAGCGCCCAGGGCGGTGGTAATTCACCCCTCCACTTT. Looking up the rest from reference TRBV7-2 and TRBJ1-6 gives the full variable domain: GAGVSQSPSNKVTEKGKDVELRCDPISGHTALYWYRQSLGQGLEFLIYFQGNSAPDKSGLPSDRFSAERTGGSVSTLTIQRTQQEDSAVYLCASSAQGGGNSPLHFGNGTRLTVT.

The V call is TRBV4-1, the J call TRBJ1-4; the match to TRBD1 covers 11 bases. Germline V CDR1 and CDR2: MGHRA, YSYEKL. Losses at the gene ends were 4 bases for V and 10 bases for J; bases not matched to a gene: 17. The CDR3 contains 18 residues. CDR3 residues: CASSRISGGQGEVGKLFF. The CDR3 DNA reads TGCGCCAGCAGCCGCATTTCAGGGGGACAGGGGGAGGTGGGAAAACTGTTTTTT.

The CDR3 loop reads CASSEWRYNEQFF. In DNA, the CDR3 is TGTGCCAGCAGTGAATGGAGGTACAATGAGCAGTTCTTC. This rearrangement joins TRBV6-1 to TRBJ2-1; perhaps TRBD2 as D (5 bases). Per germline, CDR1 MNHNS and CDR2 SASEGT. This CDR3 is built from 13 residues. The ends were cut back, 2 bases at V and 4 bases at J, with 6 bases in the middle.

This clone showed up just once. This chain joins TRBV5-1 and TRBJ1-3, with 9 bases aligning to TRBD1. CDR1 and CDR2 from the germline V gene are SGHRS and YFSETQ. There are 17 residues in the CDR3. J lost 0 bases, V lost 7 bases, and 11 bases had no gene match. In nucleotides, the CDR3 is TGCGCCAGCGGGACAGGGACACCTATAAACTCTGGAAACACCATATATTTT. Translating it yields CASGTGTPINSGNTIYF.

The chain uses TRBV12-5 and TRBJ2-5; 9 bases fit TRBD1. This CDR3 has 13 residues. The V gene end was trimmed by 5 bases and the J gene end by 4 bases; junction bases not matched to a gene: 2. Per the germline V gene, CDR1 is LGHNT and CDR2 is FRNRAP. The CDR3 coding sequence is TGTGCTAGTGGTCCGGACAGGGGAGAGACCCAGTACTTC. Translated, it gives CASGPDRGETQYF.

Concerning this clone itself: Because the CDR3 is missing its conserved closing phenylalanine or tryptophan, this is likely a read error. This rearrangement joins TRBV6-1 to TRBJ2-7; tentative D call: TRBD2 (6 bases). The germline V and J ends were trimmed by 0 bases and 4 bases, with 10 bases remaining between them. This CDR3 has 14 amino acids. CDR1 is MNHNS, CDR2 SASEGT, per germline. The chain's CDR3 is CASSEAEGTYEQYL. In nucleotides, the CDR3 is TGTGCCAGCAGTGAAGCGGAAGGGACTTACGAGCAGTACCTC.

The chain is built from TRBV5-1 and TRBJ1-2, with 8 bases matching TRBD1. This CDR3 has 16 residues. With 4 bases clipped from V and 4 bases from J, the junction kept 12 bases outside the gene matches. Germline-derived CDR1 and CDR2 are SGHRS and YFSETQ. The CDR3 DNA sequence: TGCGCCAGCAGCGACACCACAGGGGGAAGGGGCTATGGCTACACCTTC. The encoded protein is CASSDTTGGRGYGYTF. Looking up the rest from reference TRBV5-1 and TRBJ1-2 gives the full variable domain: KAGVTQTPRYLIKTRGQQVTLSCSPISGHRSVSWYQQTPGQGLQFLFEYFSETQRNKGNFPGRFSGRQFSNSRSEMNVSTLELGDSALYLCASSDTTGGRGYGYTFGSGTRLTVV.

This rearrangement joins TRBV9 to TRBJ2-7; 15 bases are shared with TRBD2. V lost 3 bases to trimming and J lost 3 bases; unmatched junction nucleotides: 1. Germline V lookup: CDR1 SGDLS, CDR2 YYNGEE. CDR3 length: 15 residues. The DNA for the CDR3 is TGTGCCAGCAGCGAGGGACTAGCGGGGGGCTACGAGCAGTACTTC. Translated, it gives CASSEGLAGGYEQYF.

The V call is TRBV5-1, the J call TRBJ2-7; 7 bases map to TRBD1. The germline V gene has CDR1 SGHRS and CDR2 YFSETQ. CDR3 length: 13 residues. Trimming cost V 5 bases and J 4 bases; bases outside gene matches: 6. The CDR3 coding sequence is TGCGCCAGCAGGTCACAGGGGAATTACGAGCAGTACTTC. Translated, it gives CASRSQGNYEQYF.

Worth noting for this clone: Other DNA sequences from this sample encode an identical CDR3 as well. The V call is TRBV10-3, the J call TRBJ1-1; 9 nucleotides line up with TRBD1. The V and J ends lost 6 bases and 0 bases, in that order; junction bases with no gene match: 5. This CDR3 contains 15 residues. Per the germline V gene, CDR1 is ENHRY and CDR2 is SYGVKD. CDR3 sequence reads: CAISRGTGLNTEAFF. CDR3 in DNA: TGTGCCATCAGCCGGGGGACAGGGCTGAACACTGAAGCTTTCTTT.

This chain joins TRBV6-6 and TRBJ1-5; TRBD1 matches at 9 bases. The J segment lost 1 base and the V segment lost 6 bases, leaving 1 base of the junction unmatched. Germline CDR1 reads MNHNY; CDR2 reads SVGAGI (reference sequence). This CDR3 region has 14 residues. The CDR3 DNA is TGTGCCAGCAGGGACAGGGGAAGCAATCAGCCCCAGCATTTT. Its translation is CASRDRGSNQPQHF.

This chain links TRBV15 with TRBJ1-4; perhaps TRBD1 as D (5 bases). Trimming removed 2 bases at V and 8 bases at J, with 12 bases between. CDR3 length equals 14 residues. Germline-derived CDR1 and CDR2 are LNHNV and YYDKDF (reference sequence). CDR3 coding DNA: TGTGCCACCAGCAGACGACAGACGATCGAAAAACTGTTTTTT. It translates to CATSRRQTIEKLFF.

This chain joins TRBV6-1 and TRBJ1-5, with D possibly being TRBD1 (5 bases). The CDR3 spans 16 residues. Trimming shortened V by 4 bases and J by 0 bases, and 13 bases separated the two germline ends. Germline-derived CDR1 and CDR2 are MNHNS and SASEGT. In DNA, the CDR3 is TGTGCCAGCAGTGCGGCGGGACGGTTTAGCAATCAGCCCCAGCATTTT. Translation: CASSAAGRFSNQPQHF.

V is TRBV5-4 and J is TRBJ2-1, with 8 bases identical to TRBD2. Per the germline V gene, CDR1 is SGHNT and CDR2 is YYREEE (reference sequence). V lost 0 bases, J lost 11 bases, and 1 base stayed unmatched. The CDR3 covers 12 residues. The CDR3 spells CASSLGLAKQFF. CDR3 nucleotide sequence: TGTGCCAGCAGCTTGGGACTAGCGAAGCAGTTCTTC.

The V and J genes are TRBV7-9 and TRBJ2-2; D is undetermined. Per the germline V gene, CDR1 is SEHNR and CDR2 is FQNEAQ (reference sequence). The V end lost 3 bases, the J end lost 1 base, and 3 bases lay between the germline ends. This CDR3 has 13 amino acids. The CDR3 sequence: CASSFRNTGELFF. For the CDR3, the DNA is TGTGCCAGCAGCTTTCGGAACACCGGGGAGCTGTTTTTT.

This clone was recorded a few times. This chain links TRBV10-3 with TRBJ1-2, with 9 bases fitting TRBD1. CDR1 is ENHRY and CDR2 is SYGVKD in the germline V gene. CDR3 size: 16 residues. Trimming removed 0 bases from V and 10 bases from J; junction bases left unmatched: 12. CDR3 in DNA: TGTGCCATCAGTGAGTCGGGAACACAGGGGGCGCGTCACTACACCTTC. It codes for CAISESGTQGARHYTF.

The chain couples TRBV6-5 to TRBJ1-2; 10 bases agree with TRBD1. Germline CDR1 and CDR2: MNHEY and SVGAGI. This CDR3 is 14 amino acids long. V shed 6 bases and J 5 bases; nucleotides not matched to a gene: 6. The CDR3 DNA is TGTGCCAGCAGGCGACAGGGGGCGAGTTATGGCTACACCTTC. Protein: CASRRQGASYGYTF.

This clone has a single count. Here the CDR3 reads CASSLLQGLLRQETQYF. CDR3 DNA sequence: TGTGCCAGCAGCTTACTCCAGGGTCTCTTGAGACAAGAGACCCAGTACTTC. This chain links TRBV7-9 with TRBJ2-5, with D perhaps matching TRBD1 (5 bases). Germline CDR1 is SEHNR and CDR2 is FQNEAQ (reference sequence). V gave up 2 bases and J gave up 2 bases, with 18 bases separating them. This CDR3 has 17 amino acids.

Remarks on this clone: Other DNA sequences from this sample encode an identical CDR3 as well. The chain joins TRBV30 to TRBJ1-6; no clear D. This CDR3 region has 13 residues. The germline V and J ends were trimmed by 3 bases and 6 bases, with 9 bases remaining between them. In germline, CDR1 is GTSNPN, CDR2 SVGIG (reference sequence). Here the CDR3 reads CAWSPSVNSPLHF. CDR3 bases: TGTGCCTGGAGCCCTAGTGTTAATTCACCCCTCCACTTT.

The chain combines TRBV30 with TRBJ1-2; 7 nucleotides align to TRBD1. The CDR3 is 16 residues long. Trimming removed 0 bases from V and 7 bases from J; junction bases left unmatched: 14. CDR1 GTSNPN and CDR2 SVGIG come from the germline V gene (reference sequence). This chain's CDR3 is CAWSVMRQGRRGGYTF. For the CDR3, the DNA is TGTGCCTGGAGTGTAATGAGACAGGGACGACGCGGTGGCTACACCTTC.

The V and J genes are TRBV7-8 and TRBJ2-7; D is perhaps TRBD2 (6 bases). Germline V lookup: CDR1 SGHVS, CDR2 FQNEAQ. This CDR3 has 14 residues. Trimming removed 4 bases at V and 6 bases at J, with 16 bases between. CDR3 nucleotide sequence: TGTGCCAGCAGCTCCCCCGGGGGTGGGGGCGAGCAGTACTTC. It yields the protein CASSSPGGGGEQYF.

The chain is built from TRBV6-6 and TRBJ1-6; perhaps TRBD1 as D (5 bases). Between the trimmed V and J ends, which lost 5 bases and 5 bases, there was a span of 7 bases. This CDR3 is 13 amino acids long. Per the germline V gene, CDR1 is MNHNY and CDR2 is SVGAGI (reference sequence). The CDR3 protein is CASSGQNNSPLHF. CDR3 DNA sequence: TGTGCCAGCAGTGGACAAAATAATTCACCCCTCCACTTT.

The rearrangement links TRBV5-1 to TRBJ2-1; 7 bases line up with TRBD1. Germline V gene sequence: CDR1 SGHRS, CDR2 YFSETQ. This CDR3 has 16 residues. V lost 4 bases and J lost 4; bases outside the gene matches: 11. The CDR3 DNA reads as TGCGCCAGCAGCCCCGGTCGACAGGGCCCTTACAATGAGCAGTTCTTC. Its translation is CASSPGRQGPYNEQFF. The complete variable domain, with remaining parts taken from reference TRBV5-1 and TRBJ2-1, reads KAGVTQTPRYLIKTRGQQVTLSCSPISGHRSVSWYQQTPGQGLQFLFEYFSETQRNKGNFPGRFSGRQFSNSRSEMNVSTLELGDSALYLCASSPGRQGPYNEQFFGPGTRLTVL.

The CDR3 region is CASSATGIHEQYF. CDR3 in DNA: TGTGCCAGCAGTGCTACGGGGATCCACGAGCAGTACTTC. The chain employs TRBV6-5 and TRBJ2-7, with D possibly matching TRBD2 (5 bases). This CDR3 has 13 amino acids. Germline lookup yields CDR1 MNHEY and CDR2 SVGAGI. V was clipped by 5 bases and J by 5 bases, with 13 bases between them.